These 8 T cell receptor beta chains share one sample of origin, sequenced in a study of T cells expressing NK-cell markers. Each CDR3 protein gets one entry in TCRdb, which reprocessed the 5' RACE reads and gives no DNA. The sample table includes 150,000 or so distinct CDR3 sequences. The sequencing input was blood T cells: a sorted CD56 or NKG2C T cell subset, CD4+ or CD8+ T cells, or bulk PBMC T cells (not recorded which). These receptors were obtained from a woman in her forties or fifties in good health.

The V call is TRBV3-1, the J call TRBJ2-3. This CDR3 region has 17 residues. The germline CDR1 and CDR2 sequences are LGHDT and YNNKEL (reference sequence). CDR3 region: CASSQGVSELSTDTQYF.

The gene calls are TRBV4-1 and TRBJ2-1; the D call from TCRdb, TRBD2, cannot be confirmed without DNA. The CDR3 length is 17 residues. CDR1 and CDR2 (germline): MGHRA, YSYEKL. The CDR3 sequence is CASSQDSSGRIMNEQFF.

V is TRBV11-2 and J is TRBJ2-1; checking the TCRdb D call of TRBD1 is not possible without DNA. Germline V gene data show CDR1 as SGHAT and CDR2 as FQNNGV. The CDR3 loop spans 16 amino acids. This CDR3 is CASSLGSGPRGHEQFF.

The chain has TRBV3-1 and TRBJ2-5; TCRdb's D call of TRBD1 is untestable without DNA. The CDR3 has 15 amino acids. Per the germline V gene, CDR1 is LGHDT and CDR2 is YNNKEL (reference sequence). Here the CDR3 reads CASSQDRGVRETQYF.

This chain connects TRBV6-5 to TRBJ2-1; TCRdb proposes TRBD2, but this gene call is untestable without DNA. The CDR3 runs to 15 residues. Germline CDR1 MNHEY, CDR2 SVGAGI. The CDR3 loop is CASSRGYGANNEQFF.

The V and J genes are TRBV24-1 and TRBJ2-1; the D call of TRBD1 rests on TCRdb alone, since no DNA is present to check it. This CDR3 is built from 14 residues. Looked up from germline, CDR1 is KGHDR and CDR2 is SFDVKD. CDR3 residues: CATSDSGVLGEQFF.

Frequency places this clonotype as large. V gene TRBV12-3 or TRBV12-4 combines with J gene TRBJ2-1. The CDR3 loop spans 15 amino acids. This chain's CDR3 is CASSSTLYSYNEQFF.

The chain couples TRBV12-5 to TRBJ2-7. The CDR3 is made up of 11 amino acids. From germline, CDR1 is LGHNT and CDR2 FRNRAP. CDR3 protein: CASALSYEQYF.